This T cell receptor (beta chain) was observed in a study of T cell responses to AZD1222 COVID-19 vaccine. On this clone: Its target is unknown.

Study-wide points: Recipients of AZD1222 seropositive at baseline numbered only 5 to 7. Sampling that yielded the repertoires occurred only after the peak T cell response. Unmutated regions of variants are reportedly targeted by nearly half of spike-specific TCRs. Possibly, clonal diversity was underestimated; donors were largely white British and included more females.

This table comes from immunoSEQ multiplex PCR, and its TCRdb copy is limited to in-frame clones, with some not included. Among over 100,000 clones listed, 70% to 90% were seen once. This TCR came from an adult who received the MenACWY meningococcal vaccine as a control. Material: peripheral blood, obtained 28 days after the second dose of the MenACWY control vaccine.

The CDR3 loop is CASSLTSGRETQYF. Written as DNA, the CDR3 is TGTGCCAGCAGCTTGACTAGCGGGAGAGAGACCCAGTACTTC. The V and J genes are TRBV28 and TRBJ2-5; 12 nucleotides line up with TRBD2. The germline gives CDR1 MDHEN, CDR2 SYDVKM. Trimming cost V 6 bases and J 4 bases; bases outside gene matches: 3. The CDR3 loop spans 14 amino acids.